One sample yielded the 23 T cell receptor beta chains listed below, sequenced in a study of T cell repertoires in cytomegalovirus infection. TCRdb recomputed calls from the reads with MiXCR, one row per CDR3 protein. The repertoire holds about 740,000 distinct CDR3 sequences, with roughly 35% as singletons. Sequencing was performed on PBMCs. These receptors all stem from a human donor in good health (CMV status not recorded). Some clones in this sample may be carry-over from other donors' samples.

The chain joins TRBV28 to TRBJ2-3, with D perhaps matching TRBD2 (5 bases). V lost 7 bases to trimming and J lost 0 bases, with 14 bases between them. CDR1 is MDHEN, CDR2 SYDVKM, per germline. This CDR3 contains 15 residues. The CDR3 coding sequence is TGTGCCAGCAAGCGGAGATCCCTTAGCACAGATACGCAGTATTTT. This gives the protein CASKRRSLSTDTQYF.

The chain recombines TRBV5-1 with TRBJ2-7; the match to TRBD2 covers 10 bases. Germline V CDR1 and CDR2: SGHRS, YFSETQ. V was pared by 4 bases and J by 5 bases, with 9 bases of the junction left unmatched. There are 15 residues in the CDR3. As DNA, the CDR3 is TGCGCCAGCAGCCAACCGGGGACTAGCGCTCACGAGCAGTACTTC. This gives the protein CASSQPGTSAHEQYF.

The rearrangement joins TRBV7-2 to TRBJ2-7, with a tentative D call TRBD1 (5 bases). Trimming left V 5 bases short and J 0 bases short, with 8 bases between. Germline values: CDR1 SGHTA, CDR2 FQGNSA. This CDR3 contains 13 residues. This CDR3 is CASSADNSYEQYF. The CDR3 DNA follows: TGTGCCAGCAGCGCGGACAACTCCTACGAGCAGTACTTC.

The rearrangement links TRBV4-1 to TRBJ2-1, with 9 bases fitting TRBD2. The CDR3 extends over 18 amino acids. V trimming: 1 base; J trimming: 3 bases; junction bases outside the gene matches: 10. From germline, CDR1 is MGHRA and CDR2 YSYEKL. The CDR3 DNA reads as TGCGCCAGCAGCCAAGGGGGGCAAGCGGGGGGCCTCTACAATGAGCAGTTCTTC. Its protein is CASSQGGQAGGLYNEQFF.

The genes are TRBV7-2 and TRBJ1-6, with 7 bases lining up with TRBD1. V dropped 5 bases and J dropped 15; count of bases not matched to a gene: 10. Germline V gene sequence: CDR1 SGHTA, CDR2 FQGNSA. CDR3 length equals 13 residues. The CDR3 DNA reads as TGTGCCAGCAGCCGGGACAGCCTTTTGGACCTCCACTTT. Protein product: CASSRDSLLDLHF. The full variable domain, in which reference TRBV7-2 and TRBJ1-6 provide the parts outside the CDR3, is GAGVSQSPSNKVTEKGKDVELRCDPISGHTALYWYRQSLGQGLEFLIYFQGNSAPDKSGLPSDRFSAERTGGSVSTLTIQRTQQEDSAVYLCASSRDSLLDLHFGNGTRLTVT.

The V call is TRBV6-5, the J call TRBJ2-3; 7 nucleotides agree with TRBD2. There are 13 residues in the CDR3. Germline V lookup: CDR1 MNHEY, CDR2 SVGAGI. The V and J ends lost 1 base and 6 bases, in that order; junction bases with no gene match: 1. As DNA, the CDR3 is TGTGCCAGCAGTTACTGGGGGGGGGATACGCAGTATTTT. As protein: CASSYWGGDTQYF.

This clonotype has at least ten counts. The chain's CDR3 is CASSQDRLAGGLYNEQFF. CDR3 bases: TGTGCCAGCAGCCAAGATCGGTTAGCGGGGGGACTATACAATGAGCAGTTCTTC. The V call is TRBV14, the J call TRBJ2-1; 10 positions match TRBD2. With V trimmed by 0 bases and J by 4 bases, 9 bases remained unmatched. CDR1 is SGHDN and CDR2 is FVKESK in the germline V gene. The CDR3 runs 18 residues.

The chain combines TRBV20-1 with TRBJ2-1; D unresolved. V was cut by 5 bases and J by 9 bases, with 14 bases left in between. Germline CDR1 is DFQATT and CDR2 is SNEGSKA (reference sequence). The CDR3 extends over 12 amino acids. DNA for the CDR3: TGCAGTGCTCACCGCGAGAAGGGTGAGCAGTTCTTC. Translating gives CSAHREKGEQFF.

This chain joins TRBV10-3 and TRBJ2-1; 11 bases fit TRBD1. Germline CDR1 is ENHRY and CDR2 is SYGVKD. The J segment lost 5 bases and the V segment lost 6 bases, leaving 6 bases of the junction unmatched. This CDR3 is 15 amino acids long. CDR3 DNA: TGTGCCATCAGCCGCGGACAGGGGGCGGACAATGAGCAGTTCTTC. Its translation: CAISRGQGADNEQFF.

This chain uses TRBV7-2 with TRBJ1-6; 8 bases agree with TRBD1. The CDR3 has 15 residues. Trimming cost V 1 base and J 9 bases; bases outside gene matches: 5. Germline-derived CDR1 and CDR2 are SGHTA and FQGNSA. In DNA form, the CDR3 reads TGTGCCAGCAGCTTAGGACAGGGGAGGAGTTCACCCCTCCACTTT. Translating it yields CASSLGQGRSSPLHF. The full variable domain, its missing parts supplied by reference TRBV7-2 and TRBJ1-6, is GAGVSQSPSNKVTEKGKDVELRCDPISGHTALYWYRQSLGQGLEFLIYFQGNSAPDKSGLPSDRFSAERTGGSVSTLTIQRTQQEDSAVYLCASSLGQGRSSPLHFGNGTRLTVT.

This clonotype has a handful of counts. A clone one base away is much larger, so this may be a read error. This chain's CDR3 is CASRLEMNTEAFF. In nucleotides, the CDR3 is TGTGCCAGCAGATTAGAGATGAACACTGAAGCTTTCTTT. The chain couples TRBV6-4 to TRBJ1-1; the D is unclear. This CDR3 is 13 amino acids long. Germline V gene sequence: CDR1 MRHNA, CDR2 SNTAGT. V was pared by 6 bases and J by 0 bases, with 8 bases between.

The rearrangement links TRBV7-9 to TRBJ1-6, with 8 bases aligning to TRBD1. V lost 3 bases and J lost 7; bases outside the gene matches: 8. This CDR3 has 16 amino acids. Germline V gene sequence: CDR1 SEHNR, CDR2 FQNEAQ (reference sequence). The CDR3 sequence: CASSFPDRGGNSPLHF. CDR3 DNA: TGTGCCAGCAGCTTCCCCGACAGGGGCGGCAATTCACCCCTCCACTTT.

Notes on this clonotype: One end of the junction is discordant with germline, which a read error may explain. This chain uses TRBV6-1 with TRBJ1-6, with 9 bases that match TRBD1. The CDR3 runs to 20 residues. CDR1 and CDR2 from the germline V gene are MNHNS and SASEGT. The CDR3 loop is CASSEEQGASFCSYTSPLHF. The CDR3 coding sequence is TGTGCCAGCAGTGAAGAACAGGGGGCTTCATTTTGCTCCTATACTTCACCCCTCCACTTT.

The J gene is TRBJ2-6, the V gene TRBV27; D not certain. The V gene lost 8 bases and the J gene lost 0 bases, with 2 bases spanning the gap. This CDR3 comprises 12 residues. Germline CDR1 is MNHEY and CDR2 is SMNVEV (reference sequence). This chain's CDR3 is CASASGANVLTF. The CDR3, as DNA: TGTGCCAGCGCCTCTGGGGCCAACGTCCTGACTTTC.

This clonotype was found a few times. This sequence joins TRBV7-2 and TRBJ2-1; 11 bases map to TRBD2. The V segment lost 5 bases and the J segment 12 bases; nucleotides outside the gene matches: 6. From germline, CDR1 is SGHTA and CDR2 FQGNSA. CDR3 length: 13 amino acids. CDR3 nucleotide sequence: TGTGCCAGCAGCGAGGGACTAGCGGTCCTGCAGTTCTTC. Residues: CASSEGLAVLQFF.

The chain is built from TRBV28 and TRBJ1-5; unclear D gene. The CDR3 sequence is 14 residues long. Trimming took 1 base from V and 3 from J, leaving 7 bases between them. From germline, CDR1 is MDHEN and CDR2 SYDVKM. The CDR3, as DNA: TGTGCCAGCAGTTTATATCAGATCAATCAGCCCCAGCATTTT. This codes for CASSLYQINQPQHF. Looking up the rest from reference TRBV28 and TRBJ1-5 gives the full variable domain: DVKVTQSSRYLVKRTGEKVFLECVQDMDHENMFWYRQDPGLGLRLIYFSYDVKMKEKGDIPEGYSVSREKKERFSLILESASTNQTSMYLCASSLYQINQPQHFGDGTRLSIL.

This chain joins TRBV28 and TRBJ1-6; TRBD1 matches at 7 bases. This CDR3 spans 15 amino acids. V gave up 6 bases and J gave up 9 bases; unmatched junction bases: 11. Germline V gene sequence: CDR1 MDHEN, CDR2 SYDVKM. CDR3 residues: CASSPPGGGGSPLHF. CDR3 DNA sequence: TGTGCCAGCAGCCCCCCAGGGGGGGGGGGTTCACCCCTCCACTTT. The full variable domain, completed using reference TRBV28 and TRBJ1-6, is DVKVTQSSRYLVKRTGEKVFLECVQDMDHENMFWYRQDPGLGLRLIYFSYDVKMKEKGDIPEGYSVSREKKERFSLILESASTNQTSMYLCASSPPGGGGSPLHFGNGTRLTVT.

Note on this clonotype: A read error may explain this, as a much larger clone is one base away. The gene calls are TRBV6-6 and TRBJ2-2, with a possible D match to TRBD2 (6 bases). This CDR3 comprises 15 residues. Germline V gene sequence: CDR1 MNHNY, CDR2 SVGAGI (reference sequence). The CDR3 nucleotides read TGTGCCAGCAGAGAGAGGTCCCTGTCTGGAGGGGATCTGTTTTTT. This translates into CASRERSLSGGDLFF.

This chain joins TRBV11-2 and TRBJ2-5, with a tentative D call TRBD2 (6 bases). The CDR3 is 16 amino acids. Germline lookup yields CDR1 SGHAT and CDR2 FQNNGV. Trimming pared 5 bases from V and 2 bases from J, leaving 18 bases between. The CDR3 here is CASSVITGLRQETQYF. In DNA, the CDR3 is TGTGCCAGCAGCGTAATTACGGGACTCCGACAAGAGACCCAGTACTTC. Looking up the rest from reference TRBV11-2 and TRBJ2-5 gives the full variable domain: EAGVAQSPRYKIIEKRQSVAFWCNPISGHATLYWYQQILGQGPKLLIQFQNNGVVDDSQLPKDRFSAERLKGVDSTLKIQPAKLEDSAVYLCASSVITGLRQETQYFGPGTRLLVL.

The rearrangement uses TRBV12-3 or TRBV12-4 and TRBJ2-3; D is unclear. V lost 1 base and J 4 bases, leaving 9 bases between the germline ends. The CDR3 consists of 14 residues. The DNA of the CDR3 is TGTGCCAGCAGTTTAGAGAGACCGCCAGATACGCAGTATTTT. This encodes CASSLERPPDTQYF.

This chain uses TRBV2 with TRBJ2-7; possibly TRBD2 for D (6 bases). CDR3 length equals 13 residues. Germline V gene lookup returns CDR1 SNHLY and CDR2 FYNNEI. Deletions cut 7 bases from V and 2 bases from J, with 12 bases between. Written as DNA, the CDR3 is TGTGCCAGCACGGGTCGGGGGACCTACGAGCAGTACTTC. It codes for CASTGRGTYEQYF.

The V call is TRBV30, the J call TRBJ2-2; 8 bases are a match to TRBD2. Germline lookup yields CDR1 GTSNPN and CDR2 SVGIG (reference sequence). This CDR3 spans 19 amino acids. Trimming removed 0 bases from V and 4 bases from J; junction bases left unmatched: 16. In nucleotides, the CDR3 is TGTGCCTGGAGTGTACGAACTAGCGGCGATCCTTGGCCCACCGGGGAGCTGTTTTTT. This codes for CAWSVRTSGDPWPTGELFF.

The V and J genes are TRBV2 and TRBJ2-4, with D possibly TRBD1 on 5 matching bases. The V end was cut by 5 bases, the J end by 12 bases, with 11 bases between. The CDR3 covers 11 residues. The germline gives CDR1 SNHLY, CDR2 FYNNEI. CDR3: CASSTGVGQYF. The CDR3 DNA is TGTGCCAGCAGTACAGGCGTGGGTCAGTACTTC.